This T cell receptor beta chain comes out of a study of T cells in Graves' hyperthyroidism and ophthalmopathy. Study results and limitations: Most clonotypes that expanded in the thyroid above 0.001 also showed up in blood.

Enrolled ophthalmopathy patients presented with a Clinical Activity Score of at least 3, a NOSPECS grade of at least 4, and disease duration under 3 months. Researchers barred patients who had uncontrolled infection, other autoimmune disease, pregnancy or lactation. Diagnostic decisions used clinical symptoms, serum thyroxine and TRAb, thyroid ultrasound and orbital computed tomography. This clonotype showed up many times. Its specificity is unknown. The V gene's germline CDR1 is SGHRS and CDR2 YFSETQ. Trimming stripped 4 bases from V and 1 base from J, with 11 bases between. CDR3 length: 14 residues. RNA transcripts provided the source from which TCR beta CDR3 regions were amplified. A first-round RT-PCR of the TCR CDR3 used the HTBI primer set. TCRdb reanalysed the multiplex PCR reads using MiXCR and keeps one entry per CDR3 protein. The repertoire has 250,000 to 350,000 distinct CDR3 sequences, approximately 23% of them found once; the top ten carry about 60%.

The specimen sequenced was blood. This receptor was obtained from a man aged 25 to 45 with Graves' ophthalmopathy. V gene TRBV5-1 combines with J gene TRBJ2-5; D ambiguous. Written as DNA, the CDR3 is TGCGCCAGCAGCCTCCAGACGGGCCAAGAGACCCAGTACTTC. This gives the protein CASSLQTGQETQYF.